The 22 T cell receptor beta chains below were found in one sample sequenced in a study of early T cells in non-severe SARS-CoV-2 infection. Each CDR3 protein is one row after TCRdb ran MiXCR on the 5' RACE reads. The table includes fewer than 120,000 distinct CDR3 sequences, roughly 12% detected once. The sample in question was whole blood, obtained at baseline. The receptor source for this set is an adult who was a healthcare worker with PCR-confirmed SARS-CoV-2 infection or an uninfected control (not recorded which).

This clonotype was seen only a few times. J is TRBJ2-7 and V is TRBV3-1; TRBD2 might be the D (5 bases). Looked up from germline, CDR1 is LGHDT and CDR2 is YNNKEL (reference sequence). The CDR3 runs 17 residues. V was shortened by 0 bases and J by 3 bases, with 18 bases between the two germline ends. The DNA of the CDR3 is TGTGCCAGCAGCCAAGACCGCAGCAGTACGGACTTCTACGAGCAGTACTTC. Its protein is CASSQDRSSTDFYEQYF.

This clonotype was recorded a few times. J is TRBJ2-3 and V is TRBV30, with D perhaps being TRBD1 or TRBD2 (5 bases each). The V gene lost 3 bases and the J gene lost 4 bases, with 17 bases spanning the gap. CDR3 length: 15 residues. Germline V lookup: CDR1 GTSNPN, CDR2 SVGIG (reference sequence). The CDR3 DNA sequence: TGTGCCTGGAGCGCAGACCCCCGAGGGGCAGATACGCAGTATTTT. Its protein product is CAWSADPRGADTQYF.

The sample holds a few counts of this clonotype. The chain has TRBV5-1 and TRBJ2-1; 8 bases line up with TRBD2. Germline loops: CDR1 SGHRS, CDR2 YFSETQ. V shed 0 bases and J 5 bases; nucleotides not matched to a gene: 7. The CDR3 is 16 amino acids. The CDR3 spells CASSLASAGVNNEQFF. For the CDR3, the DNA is TGCGCCAGCAGCTTGGCCTCAGCGGGGGTTAACAATGAGCAGTTCTTC.

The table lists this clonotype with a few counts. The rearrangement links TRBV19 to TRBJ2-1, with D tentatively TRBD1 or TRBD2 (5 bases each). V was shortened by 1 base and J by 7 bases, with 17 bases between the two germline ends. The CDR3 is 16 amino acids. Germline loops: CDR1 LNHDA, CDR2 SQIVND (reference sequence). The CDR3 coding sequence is TGTGCCAGTAGTATAGTAACTGGGGGACCCCTAAATGAGCAGTTCTTC. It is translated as CASSIVTGGPLNEQFF.

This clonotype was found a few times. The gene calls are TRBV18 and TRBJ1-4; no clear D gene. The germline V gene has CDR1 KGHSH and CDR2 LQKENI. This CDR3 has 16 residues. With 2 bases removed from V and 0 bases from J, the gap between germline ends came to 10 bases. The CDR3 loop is CASSPGWDATNEKLFF. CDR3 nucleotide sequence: TGTGCCAGCTCACCAGGGTGGGATGCAACTAATGAAAAACTGTTTTTT.

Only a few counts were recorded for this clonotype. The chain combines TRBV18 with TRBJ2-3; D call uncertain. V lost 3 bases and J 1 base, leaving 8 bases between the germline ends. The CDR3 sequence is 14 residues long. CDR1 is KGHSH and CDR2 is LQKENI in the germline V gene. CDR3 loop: CASSPRAGTDTQYF. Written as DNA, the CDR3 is TGTGCCAGCTCACCTAGGGCGGGCACAGATACGCAGTATTTT.

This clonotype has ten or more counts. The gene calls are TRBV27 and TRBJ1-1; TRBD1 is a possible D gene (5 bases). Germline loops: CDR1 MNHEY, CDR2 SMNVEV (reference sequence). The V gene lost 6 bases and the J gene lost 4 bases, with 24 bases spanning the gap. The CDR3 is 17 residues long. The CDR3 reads CASRPLGTGIKGTEAFF. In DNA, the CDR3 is TGTGCCAGCAGACCCCTGGGTACAGGCATTAAGGGCACTGAAGCTTTCTTT.

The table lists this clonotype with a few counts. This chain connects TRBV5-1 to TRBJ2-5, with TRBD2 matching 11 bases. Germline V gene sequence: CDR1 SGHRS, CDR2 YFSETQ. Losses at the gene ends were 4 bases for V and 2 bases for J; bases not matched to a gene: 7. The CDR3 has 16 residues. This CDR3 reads CASSPYSGGAQETQYF. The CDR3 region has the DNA TGCGCCAGCAGCCCCTATAGCGGGGGGGCACAAGAGACCCAGTACTTC.

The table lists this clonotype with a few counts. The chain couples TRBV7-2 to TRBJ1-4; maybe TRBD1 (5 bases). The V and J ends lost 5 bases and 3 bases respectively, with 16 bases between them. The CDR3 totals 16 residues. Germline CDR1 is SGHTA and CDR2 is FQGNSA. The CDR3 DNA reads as TGTGCCAGCAGCCCCCGCGGGGACTCAGCTAATGAAAAACTGTTTTTT. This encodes CASSPRGDSANEKLFF.

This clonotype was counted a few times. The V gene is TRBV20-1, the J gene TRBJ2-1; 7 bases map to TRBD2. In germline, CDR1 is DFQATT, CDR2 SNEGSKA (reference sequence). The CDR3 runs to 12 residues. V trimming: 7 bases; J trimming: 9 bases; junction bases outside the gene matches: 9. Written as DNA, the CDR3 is TGCAGTGTGGGGAGGGTAAGGGGTGAGCAGTTCTTC. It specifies CSVGRVRGEQFF.

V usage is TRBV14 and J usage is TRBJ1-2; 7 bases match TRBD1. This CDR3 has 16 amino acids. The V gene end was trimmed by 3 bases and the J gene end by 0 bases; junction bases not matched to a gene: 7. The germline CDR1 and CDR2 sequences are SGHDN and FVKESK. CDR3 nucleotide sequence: TGTGCCAGCAGCCAGACAGGGACCCGTACTAACTATGGCTACACCTTC. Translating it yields CASSQTGTRTNYGYTF.

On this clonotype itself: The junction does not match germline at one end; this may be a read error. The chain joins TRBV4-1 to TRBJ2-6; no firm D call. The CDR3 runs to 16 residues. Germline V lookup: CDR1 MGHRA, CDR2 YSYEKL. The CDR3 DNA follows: TGCGCCAGCAGCCAACGTCACGGGTCTGTGGCCAACGTCCTGACTTTC. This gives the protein CASSQRHGSVANVLTF.

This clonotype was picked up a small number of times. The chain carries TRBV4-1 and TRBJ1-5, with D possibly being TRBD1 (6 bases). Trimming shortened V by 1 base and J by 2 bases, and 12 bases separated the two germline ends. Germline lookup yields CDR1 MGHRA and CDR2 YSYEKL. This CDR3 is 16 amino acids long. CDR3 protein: CASSQVGGRGNQPQHF. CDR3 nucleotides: TGCGCCAGCAGCCAAGTAGGGGGGCGAGGCAATCAGCCCCAGCATTTT.

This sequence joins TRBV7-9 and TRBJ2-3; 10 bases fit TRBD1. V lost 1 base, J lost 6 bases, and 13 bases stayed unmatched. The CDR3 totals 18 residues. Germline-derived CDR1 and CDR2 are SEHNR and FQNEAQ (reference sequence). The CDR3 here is CASSLGVQRDRGVDTQYF. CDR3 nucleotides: TGTGCCAGCAGCTTAGGGGTTCAACGGGACAGGGGTGTGGATACGCAGTATTTT.

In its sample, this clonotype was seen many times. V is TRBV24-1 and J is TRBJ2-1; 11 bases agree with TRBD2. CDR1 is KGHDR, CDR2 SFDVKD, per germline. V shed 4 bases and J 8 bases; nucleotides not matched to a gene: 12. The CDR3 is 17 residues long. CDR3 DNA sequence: TGTGCCACCAGTGACTCCCTCACTAGCGGGAGAGTTTATGAGCAGTTCTTC. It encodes CATSDSLTSGRVYEQFF.

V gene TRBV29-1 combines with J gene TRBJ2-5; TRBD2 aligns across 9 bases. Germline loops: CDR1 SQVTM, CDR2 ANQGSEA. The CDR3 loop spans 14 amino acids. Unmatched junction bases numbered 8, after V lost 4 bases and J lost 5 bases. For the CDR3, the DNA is TGCAGCGTTGTTAGCGGGAGCGGGGGTGAGACCCAGTACTTC. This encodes CSVVSGSGGETQYF. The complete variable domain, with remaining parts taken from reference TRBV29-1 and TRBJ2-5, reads SAVISQKPSRDICQRGTSLTIQCQVDSQVTMMFWYRQQPGQSLTLIATANQGSEATYESGFVIDKFPISRPNLTFSTLTVSNMSPEDSSIYLCSVVSGSGGETQYFGPGTRLLVL.

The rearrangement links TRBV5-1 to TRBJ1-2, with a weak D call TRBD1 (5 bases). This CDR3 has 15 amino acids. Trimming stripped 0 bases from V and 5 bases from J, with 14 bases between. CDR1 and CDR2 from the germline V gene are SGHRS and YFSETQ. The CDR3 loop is CASSLANWRQYGYTF. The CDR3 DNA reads TGCGCCAGCAGCTTGGCCAATTGGCGACAGTATGGCTACACCTTC.

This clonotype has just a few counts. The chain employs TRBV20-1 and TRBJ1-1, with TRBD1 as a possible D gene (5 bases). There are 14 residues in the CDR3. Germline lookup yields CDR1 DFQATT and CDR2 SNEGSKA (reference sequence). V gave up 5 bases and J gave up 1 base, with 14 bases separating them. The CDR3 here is CSAGSYDRNTEAFF. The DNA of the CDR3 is TGCAGTGCTGGGTCCTATGACAGGAACACTGAAGCTTTCTTT.

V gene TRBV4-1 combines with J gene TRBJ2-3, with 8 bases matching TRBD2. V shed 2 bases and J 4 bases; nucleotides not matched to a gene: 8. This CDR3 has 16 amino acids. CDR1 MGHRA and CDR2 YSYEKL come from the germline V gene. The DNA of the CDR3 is TGCGCCAGCAGCCAACGAGAGCGGGAGTACTCAGATACGCAGTATTTT. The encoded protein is CASSQREREYSDTQYF.

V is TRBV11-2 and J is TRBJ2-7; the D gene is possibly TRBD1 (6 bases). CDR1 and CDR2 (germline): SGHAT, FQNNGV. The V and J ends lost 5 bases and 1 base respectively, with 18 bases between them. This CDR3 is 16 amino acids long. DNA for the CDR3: TGTGCCAGCAGCCTTGGGGGCTCTTTGATTTCCTACGAGCAGTACTTC. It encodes CASSLGGSLISYEQYF.

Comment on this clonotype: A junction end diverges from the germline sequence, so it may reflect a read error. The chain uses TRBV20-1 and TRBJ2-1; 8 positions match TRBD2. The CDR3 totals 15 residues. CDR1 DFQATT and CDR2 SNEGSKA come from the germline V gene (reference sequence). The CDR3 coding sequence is TGCAGTGCTAGAGATCACGGGAGGGCCTATAATGAGCAGTTCTTC. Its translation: CSARDHGRAYNEQFF.

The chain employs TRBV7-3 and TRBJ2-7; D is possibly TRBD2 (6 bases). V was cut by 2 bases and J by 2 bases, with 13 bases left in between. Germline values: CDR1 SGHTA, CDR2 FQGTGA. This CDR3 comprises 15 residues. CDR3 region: CASSLRASEPYEQYF. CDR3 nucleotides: TGTGCCAGCAGCTTACGGGCTAGCGAACCCTACGAGCAGTACTTC.